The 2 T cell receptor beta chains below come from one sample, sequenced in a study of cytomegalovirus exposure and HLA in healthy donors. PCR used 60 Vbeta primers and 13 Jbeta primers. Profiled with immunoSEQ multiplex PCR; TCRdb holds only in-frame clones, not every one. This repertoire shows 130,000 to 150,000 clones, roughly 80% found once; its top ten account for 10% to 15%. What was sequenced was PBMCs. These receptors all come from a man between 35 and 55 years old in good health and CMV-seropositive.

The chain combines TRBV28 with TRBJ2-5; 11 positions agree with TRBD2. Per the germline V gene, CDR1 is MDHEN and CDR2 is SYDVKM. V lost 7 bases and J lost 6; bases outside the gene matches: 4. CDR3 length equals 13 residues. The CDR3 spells CASKTSGKKTQYF. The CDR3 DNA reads TGTGCCAGCAAGACTAGCGGGAAAAAGACCCAGTACTTC.

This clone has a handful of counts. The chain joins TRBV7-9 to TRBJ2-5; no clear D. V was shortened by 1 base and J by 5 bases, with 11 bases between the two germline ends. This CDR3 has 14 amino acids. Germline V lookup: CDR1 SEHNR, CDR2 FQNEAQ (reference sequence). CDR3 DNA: TGTGCCAGCAGCTTAGAGTGGCAGTGGGAGACCCAGTACTTC. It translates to CASSLEWQWETQYF.